This T cell receptor (beta chain) was documented in a study of cytomegalovirus exposure and HLA in healthy donors. General study points: Productive status was seen about 90% or about 30% of the time for most TCR beta V segments in an earlier analysis. Follow-up analysis later connected one missense variant in DCLRE1C with trimming of TCR beta V- and J-genes. Both high specificity and high sensitivity reportedly marked the classifier's diagnosis of cytomegalovirus status.

With 60 Vbeta and 13 Jbeta primers, the PCR was carried out. TCRdb's table, derived via immunoSEQ multiplex PCR, lists solely in-frame clones and lacks some. This table holds roughly 130,000 clones, around 9% found once. This clone was seen more than once but under ten times. The antigen is undetermined. CDR3 length equals 16 residues. From germline, CDR1 is SGHRS and CDR2 YFSETQ. The trim removed 4 bases at V and 4 bases at J, leaving 8 bases unmatched. This chain links TRBV5-1 with TRBJ2-3, with 11 bases aligning to TRBD2. Source material: PBMCs. The source is a man aged 35-49 years in good health and CMV-seronegative. The DNA of the CDR3 is TGCGCCAGCAGCCCCAATAGCGGGGGGGCCCCAGATACGCAGTATTTT. Residues: CASSPNSGGAPDTQYF.